What follows is one T cell receptor (beta chain) and its context. Its antigen has not been determined. Base qualities are not at hand, and no much larger clone is one base apart. This specimen comes from a study of T cell changes during pregnancy in multiple sclerosis (dated by TCRdb to between 2018 and 2021). In terms of the full investigation: Changes in the T cell repertoire over the course of pregnancy were examined in this study in women with multiple sclerosis.

To prepare the library, the immunoSEQ multiplex PCR assay was applied. TCRdb stores this immuneACCESS table with in-frame sequences only. Part of the clones is absent; in the studies checked, under half of the shortfall reflects unresolved V genes, and no reason is known for the rest. The sample table records about 43,000 clones; about nine tenths of these occur just once. The ten largest clones capture approximately 4.7% of the sample. This material consisted of peripheral blood, taken in the second trimester of pregnancy. The origin of this receptor is a female donor in good health, enrolled as a control in a pregnancy study.

The nucleotide sequence reads as follows: TGTGCCTGTACTTGGGGACAGAGGAATCAGCCCCAGCATTTT. It codes for CACTWGQRNQPQHF. The V and J segments used are TRBV30 and TRBJ1-5, with 7 bases in between that match TRBD1. The CDR3 measures 14 amino acids from cysteine to phenylalanine. Solely the CDR3 DNA is kept, with 42 bases framed from the first base. The germline V gene (reference sequence) supplies CDR1 GTSNPN and CDR2 SVGIG. Trimming leaves V shorter by 6 bases and J shorter by 4 bases, with the junction holding 9 bases beyond the gene matches.